This passage covers 7 T cell receptor beta chains from one sample sequenced in a study of T cell responses to AZD1222 COVID-19 vaccine. Profiled with immunoSEQ multiplex PCR; TCRdb holds only in-frame clones, not every one. Of roughly 150,000 clones listed, approximately 87% were seen once; the top ten hold just over 9%. The source was peripheral blood, collected 28 days after the second AZD1222 dose. These receptors all stem from an adult who received the AZD1222 COVID-19 vaccine.

The gene calls are TRBV4-1 and TRBJ1-1, with TRBD1 as a possible D gene (6 bases). The CDR3 contains 15 residues. Germline V gene lookup returns CDR1 MGHRA and CDR2 YSYEKL. The V end lost 5 bases, the J end lost 2 bases, and 15 bases lay between the germline ends. CDR3 residues: CASSATNRENTEAFF. DNA for the CDR3: TGCGCCAGCAGCGCGACTAACAGGGAAAACACTGAAGCTTTCTTT.

The chain is built from TRBV4-2 and TRBJ1-2, with a tentative D call TRBD1 (5 bases). CDR3 length: 15 residues. Trimming left V 0 bases short and J 4 bases short, with 12 bases between. Germline lookup yields CDR1 LGHNA and CDR2 YNFKEQ. CDR3 coding DNA: TGTGCCAGCAGCCAAGATTTCAGGGAGGGCTATGGCTACACCTTC. Its translation: CASSQDFREGYGYTF.

CDR3 nucleotides: TGTGCCAGCAGTCAACTAGCGACCTCCTACAATGAGCAGTTCTTC. It yields the protein CASSQLATSYNEQFF. The chain employs TRBV2 and TRBJ2-1, with TRBD2 identical over 7 bases. The CDR3 is made up of 15 amino acids. Unmatched junction bases numbered 4, after V lost 5 bases and J lost 0 bases. Germline values: CDR1 SNHLY, CDR2 FYNNEI.

This chain uses TRBV7-8 with TRBJ1-5; TRBD1 might be the D (6 bases). The CDR3 loop spans 13 amino acids. V was shortened by 11 bases and J by 5 bases, with 16 bases between the two germline ends. Germline V gene sequence: CDR1 SGHVS, CDR2 FQNEAQ. Here the CDR3 DNA reads TGTGCCGGGACCCAGGGGAGGGATCAGCCCCAGCATTTT. Its translation is CAGTQGRDQPQHF.

The genes are TRBV11-3 and TRBJ2-1, with no clear D. Germline CDR1 reads SGHNT; CDR2 reads YENEEA. CDR3 length equals 12 residues. Deletions cut 4 bases from V and 8 bases from J, with 9 bases between. CDR3 sequence reads: CASSSPNYEQFF. The DNA for the CDR3 is TGTGCCAGCAGCTCCCCTAACTATGAGCAGTTCTTC.

The CDR3 loop reads CASSQVQGGTEAFF. The CDR3 nucleotides read TGTGCCAGCAGCCAAGTGCAGGGTGGTACTGAAGCTTTCTTT. V gene TRBV16 combines with J gene TRBJ1-1, with a possible D match to TRBD1 (5 bases). CDR1 KGHSY and CDR2 FQNENV come from the germline V gene. Trimming stripped 2 bases from V and 5 bases from J, with 12 bases between. The CDR3 has 14 residues.

The chain is built from TRBV19 and TRBJ1-5, with 12 bases aligning to TRBD1. Germline CDR1 and CDR2: LNHDA and SQIVND (reference sequence). This CDR3 has 17 residues. After removal of 5 bases from V and 1 base from J, the junction contained 6 bases not matched to a gene. The CDR3 sequence: CASSWDRGRWSNQPQHF. Here the CDR3 DNA reads TGTGCCAGTAGTTGGGACAGGGGGCGGTGGAGCAATCAGCCCCAGCATTTT.